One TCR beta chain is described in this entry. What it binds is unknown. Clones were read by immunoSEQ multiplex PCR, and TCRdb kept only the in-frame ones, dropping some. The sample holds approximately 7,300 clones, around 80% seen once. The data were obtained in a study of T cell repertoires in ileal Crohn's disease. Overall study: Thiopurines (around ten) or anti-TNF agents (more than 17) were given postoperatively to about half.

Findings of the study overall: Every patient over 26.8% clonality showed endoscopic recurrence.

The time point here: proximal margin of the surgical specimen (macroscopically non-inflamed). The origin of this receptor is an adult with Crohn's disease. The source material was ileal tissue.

CDR3 amino acids: CATPAQSLFGYTF. The CDR3 coding sequence is TGTGCCACCCCCGCGCAGTCGCTTTTCGGCTACACCTTC. The chain couples TRBV5-4 to TRBJ1-2; D remains unclear. Germline CDR1 is SGHNT and CDR2 is YYREEE (reference sequence). This CDR3 contains 13 residues. V dropped 9 bases and J dropped 8 bases, with 20 bases sitting between them. The whole variable domain, filled in from reference TRBV5-4 and TRBJ1-2, reads ETGVTQSPTHLIKTRGQQVTLRCSSQSGHNTVSWYQQALGQGPQFIFQYYREEENGRGNFPPRFSGLQFPNYSSELNVNALELDDSALYLCATPAQSLFGYTFGSGTRLTVV.